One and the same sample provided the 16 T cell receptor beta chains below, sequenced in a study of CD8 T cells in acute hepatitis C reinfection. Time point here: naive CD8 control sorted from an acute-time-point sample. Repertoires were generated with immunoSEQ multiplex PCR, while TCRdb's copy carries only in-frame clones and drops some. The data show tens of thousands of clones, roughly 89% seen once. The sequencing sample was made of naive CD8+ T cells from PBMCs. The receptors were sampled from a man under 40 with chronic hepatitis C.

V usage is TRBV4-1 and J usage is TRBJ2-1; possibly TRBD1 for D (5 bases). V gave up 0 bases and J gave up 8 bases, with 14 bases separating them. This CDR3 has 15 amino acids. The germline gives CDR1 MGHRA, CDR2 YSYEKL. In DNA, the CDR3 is TGCGCCAGCAGCCAAGATCAGGACATATCGGATGAGCAGTTCTTC. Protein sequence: CASSQDQDISDEQFF.

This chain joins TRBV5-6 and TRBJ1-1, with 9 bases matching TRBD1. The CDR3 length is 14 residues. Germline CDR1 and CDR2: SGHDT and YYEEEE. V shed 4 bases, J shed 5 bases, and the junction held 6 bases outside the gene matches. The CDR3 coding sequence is TGTGCCAGCAGCACAGGGGGCGGGTCTACTGAAGCTTTCTTT. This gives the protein CASSTGGGSTEAFF.

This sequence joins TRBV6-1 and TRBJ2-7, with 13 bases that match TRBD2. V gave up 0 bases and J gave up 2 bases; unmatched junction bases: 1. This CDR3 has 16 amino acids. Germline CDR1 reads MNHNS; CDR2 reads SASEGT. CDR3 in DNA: TGTGCCAGCAGTGAAGCCGGACTAGCGGGGGCCTACGAGCAGTACTTC. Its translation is CASSEAGLAGAYEQYF.

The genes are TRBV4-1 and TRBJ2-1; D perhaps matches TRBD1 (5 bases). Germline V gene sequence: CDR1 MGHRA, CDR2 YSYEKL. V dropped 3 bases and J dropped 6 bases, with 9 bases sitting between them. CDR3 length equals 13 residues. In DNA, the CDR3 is TGCGCCAGCAGCCACTCAGGGTCCAATGAGCAGTTCTTC. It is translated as CASSHSGSNEQFF.

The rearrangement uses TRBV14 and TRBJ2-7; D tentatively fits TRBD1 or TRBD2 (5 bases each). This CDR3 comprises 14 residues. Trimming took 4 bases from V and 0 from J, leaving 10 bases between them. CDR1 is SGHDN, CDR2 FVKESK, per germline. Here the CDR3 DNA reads TGTGCCAGCAGCCCGCGAGGGGACTCCTACGAGCAGTACTTC. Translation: CASSPRGDSYEQYF.

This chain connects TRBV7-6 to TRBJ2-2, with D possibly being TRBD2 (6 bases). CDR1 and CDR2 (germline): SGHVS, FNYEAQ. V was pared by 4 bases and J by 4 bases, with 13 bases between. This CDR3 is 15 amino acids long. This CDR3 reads CASSSPGGLTGELFF. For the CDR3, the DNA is TGTGCCAGCAGCTCCCCCGGGGGACTCACCGGGGAGCTGTTTTTT.

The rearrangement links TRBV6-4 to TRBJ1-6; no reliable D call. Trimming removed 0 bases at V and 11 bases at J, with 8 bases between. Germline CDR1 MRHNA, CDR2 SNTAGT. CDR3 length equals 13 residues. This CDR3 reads CASSDSFGTPLHF. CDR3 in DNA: TGTGCCAGCAGTGACTCATTCGGGACACCCCTCCACTTT.

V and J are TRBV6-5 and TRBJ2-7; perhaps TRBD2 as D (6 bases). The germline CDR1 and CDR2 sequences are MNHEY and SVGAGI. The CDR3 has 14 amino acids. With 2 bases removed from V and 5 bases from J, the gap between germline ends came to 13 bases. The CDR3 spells CASSYTRRGDEQYF. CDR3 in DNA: TGTGCCAGCAGTTACACTCGGCGGGGCGACGAGCAGTACTTC.

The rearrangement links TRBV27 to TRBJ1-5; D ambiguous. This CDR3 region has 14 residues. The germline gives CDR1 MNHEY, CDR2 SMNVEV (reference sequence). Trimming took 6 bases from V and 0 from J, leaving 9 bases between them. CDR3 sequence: CASSQLHSNQPQHF. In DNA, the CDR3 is TGTGCCAGCAGCCAGCTCCATAGCAATCAGCCCCAGCATTTT.

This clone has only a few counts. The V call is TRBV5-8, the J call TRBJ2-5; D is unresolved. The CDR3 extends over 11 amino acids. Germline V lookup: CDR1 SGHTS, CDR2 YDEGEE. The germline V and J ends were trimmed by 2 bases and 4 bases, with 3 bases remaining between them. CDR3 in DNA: TGTGCCAGCAGCTTTGGAGAGACCCAGTACTTC. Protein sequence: CASSFGETQYF.

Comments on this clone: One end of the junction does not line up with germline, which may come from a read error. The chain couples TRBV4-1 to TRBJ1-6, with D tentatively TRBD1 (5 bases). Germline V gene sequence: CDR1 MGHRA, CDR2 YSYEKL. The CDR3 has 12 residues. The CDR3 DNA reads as TGCGCCAGCAGCGATCACACAGGAAAGGGGCTCTTT. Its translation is CASSDHTGKGLF.

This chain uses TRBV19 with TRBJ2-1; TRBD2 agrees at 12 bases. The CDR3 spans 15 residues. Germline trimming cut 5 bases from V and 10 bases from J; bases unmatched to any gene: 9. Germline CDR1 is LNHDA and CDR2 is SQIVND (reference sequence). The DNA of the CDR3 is TGTGCCAGTAGTCCTAGCGGGAGGGCCGAAAGGGAGCAGTTCTTC. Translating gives CASSPSGRAEREQFF.

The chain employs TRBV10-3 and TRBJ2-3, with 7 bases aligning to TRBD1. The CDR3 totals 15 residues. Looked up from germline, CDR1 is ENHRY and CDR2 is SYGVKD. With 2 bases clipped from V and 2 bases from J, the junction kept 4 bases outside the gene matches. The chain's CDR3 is CAISETGQFTDTQYF. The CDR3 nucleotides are TGTGCCATCAGTGAGACGGGACAGTTCACAGATACGCAGTATTTT.

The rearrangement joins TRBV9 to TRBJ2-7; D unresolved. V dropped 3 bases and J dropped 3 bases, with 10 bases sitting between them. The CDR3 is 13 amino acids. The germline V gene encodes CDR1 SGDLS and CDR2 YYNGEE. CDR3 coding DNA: TGTGCCAGCAGCGCCGGGCCGGACTACGAGCAGTACTTC. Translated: CASSAGPDYEQYF.

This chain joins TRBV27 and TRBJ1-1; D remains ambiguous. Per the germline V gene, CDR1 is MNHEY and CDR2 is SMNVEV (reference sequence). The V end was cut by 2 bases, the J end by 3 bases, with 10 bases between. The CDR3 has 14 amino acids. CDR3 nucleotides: TGTGCCAGCAGTTTAATCCTTGGGCACACTGAAGCTTTCTTT. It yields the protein CASSLILGHTEAFF.

The CDR3 sequence is CASRGTGGLLNYGYTF. In DNA form, the CDR3 reads TGTGCCAGCAGGGGGACGGGGGGATTACTTAACTATGGCTACACCTTC. The chain employs TRBV5-4 and TRBJ1-2; TRBD1 is a possible D gene (5 bases). Trimming stripped 5 bases from V and 1 base from J, with 18 bases between. Per the germline V gene, CDR1 is SGHNT and CDR2 is YYREEE (reference sequence). This CDR3 region has 16 residues.